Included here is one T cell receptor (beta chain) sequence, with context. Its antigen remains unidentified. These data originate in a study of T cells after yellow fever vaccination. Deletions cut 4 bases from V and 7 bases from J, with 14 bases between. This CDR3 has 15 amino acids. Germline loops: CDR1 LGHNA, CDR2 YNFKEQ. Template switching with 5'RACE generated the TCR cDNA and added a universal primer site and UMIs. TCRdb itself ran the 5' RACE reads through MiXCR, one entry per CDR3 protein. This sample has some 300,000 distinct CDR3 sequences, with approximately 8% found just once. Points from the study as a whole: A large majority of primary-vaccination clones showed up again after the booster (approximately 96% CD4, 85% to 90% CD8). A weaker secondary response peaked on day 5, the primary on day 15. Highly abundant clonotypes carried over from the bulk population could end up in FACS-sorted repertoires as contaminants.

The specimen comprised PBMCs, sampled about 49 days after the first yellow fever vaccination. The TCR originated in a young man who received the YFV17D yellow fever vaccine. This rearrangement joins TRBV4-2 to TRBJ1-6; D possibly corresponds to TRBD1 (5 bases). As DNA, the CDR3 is TGTGCCAGCAGCCCTCTTTTCGGGGGGAATTCACCCCTCCACTTT. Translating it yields CASSPLFGGNSPLHF.